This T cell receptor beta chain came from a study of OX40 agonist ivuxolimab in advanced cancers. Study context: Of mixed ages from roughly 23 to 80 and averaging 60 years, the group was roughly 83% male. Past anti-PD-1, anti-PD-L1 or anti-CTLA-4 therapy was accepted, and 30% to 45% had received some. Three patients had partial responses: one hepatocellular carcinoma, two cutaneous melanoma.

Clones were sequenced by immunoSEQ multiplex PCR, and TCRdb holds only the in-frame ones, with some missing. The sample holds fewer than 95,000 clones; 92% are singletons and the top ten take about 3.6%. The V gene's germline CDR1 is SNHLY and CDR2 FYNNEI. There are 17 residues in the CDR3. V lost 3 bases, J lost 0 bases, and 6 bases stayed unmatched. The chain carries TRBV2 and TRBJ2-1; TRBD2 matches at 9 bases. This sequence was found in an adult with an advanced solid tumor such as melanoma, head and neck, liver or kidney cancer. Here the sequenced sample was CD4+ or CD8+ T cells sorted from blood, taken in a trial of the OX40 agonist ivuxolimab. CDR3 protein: CASSELAGTSSYNEQFF. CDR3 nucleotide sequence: TGTGCCAGCAGTGAGCTAGCGGGGACGAGCTCCTACAATGAGCAGTTCTTC.